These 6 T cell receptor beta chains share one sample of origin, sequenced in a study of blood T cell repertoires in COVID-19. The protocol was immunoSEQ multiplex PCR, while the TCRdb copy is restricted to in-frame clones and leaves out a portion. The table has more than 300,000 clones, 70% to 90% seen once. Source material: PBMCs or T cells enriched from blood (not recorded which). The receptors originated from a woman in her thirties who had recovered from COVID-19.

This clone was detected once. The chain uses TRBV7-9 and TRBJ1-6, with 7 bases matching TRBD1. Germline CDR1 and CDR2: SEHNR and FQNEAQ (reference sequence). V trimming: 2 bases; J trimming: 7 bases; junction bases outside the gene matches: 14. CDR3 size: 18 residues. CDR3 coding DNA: TGTGCCAGCAGCTTATGGGTGGGACAGCGATTTGGGAATTCACCCCTCCACTTT. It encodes CASSLWVGQRFGNSPLHF.

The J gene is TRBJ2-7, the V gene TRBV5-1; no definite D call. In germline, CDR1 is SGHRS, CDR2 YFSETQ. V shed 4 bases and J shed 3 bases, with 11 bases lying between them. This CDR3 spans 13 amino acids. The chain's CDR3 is CASSSQPGYEQYF. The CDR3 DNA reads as TGCGCCAGCAGCAGTCAGCCAGGCTACGAGCAGTACTTC.

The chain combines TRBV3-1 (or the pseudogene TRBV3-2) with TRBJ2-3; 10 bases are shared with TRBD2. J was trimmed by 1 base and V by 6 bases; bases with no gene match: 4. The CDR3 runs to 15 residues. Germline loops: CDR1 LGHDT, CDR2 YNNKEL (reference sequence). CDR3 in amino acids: CASSRTSGGTDTQYF. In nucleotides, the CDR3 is TGTGCCAGCAGTAGAACTAGCGGGGGCACAGATACGCAGTATTTT.

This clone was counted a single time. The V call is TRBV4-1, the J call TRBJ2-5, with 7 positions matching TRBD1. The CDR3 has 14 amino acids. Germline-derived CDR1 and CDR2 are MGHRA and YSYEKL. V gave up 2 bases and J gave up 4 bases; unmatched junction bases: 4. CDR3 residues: CASSQLQGRETQYF. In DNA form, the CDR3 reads TGCGCCAGCAGCCAATTACAGGGGCGAGAGACCCAGTACTTC.

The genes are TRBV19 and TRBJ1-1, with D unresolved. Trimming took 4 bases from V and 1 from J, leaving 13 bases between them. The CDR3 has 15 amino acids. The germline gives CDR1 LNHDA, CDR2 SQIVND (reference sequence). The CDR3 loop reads CASSTRKTANTEAFF. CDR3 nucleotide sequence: TGTGCCAGTAGTACCCGTAAGACTGCGAACACTGAAGCTTTCTTT.

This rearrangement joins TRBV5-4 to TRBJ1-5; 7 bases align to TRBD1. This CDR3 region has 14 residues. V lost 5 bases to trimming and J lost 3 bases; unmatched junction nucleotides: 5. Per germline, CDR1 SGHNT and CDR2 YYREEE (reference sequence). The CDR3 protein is CASSSGGANQPQHF. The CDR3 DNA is TGTGCCAGCAGTTCAGGGGGTGCCAATCAGCCCCAGCATTTT.